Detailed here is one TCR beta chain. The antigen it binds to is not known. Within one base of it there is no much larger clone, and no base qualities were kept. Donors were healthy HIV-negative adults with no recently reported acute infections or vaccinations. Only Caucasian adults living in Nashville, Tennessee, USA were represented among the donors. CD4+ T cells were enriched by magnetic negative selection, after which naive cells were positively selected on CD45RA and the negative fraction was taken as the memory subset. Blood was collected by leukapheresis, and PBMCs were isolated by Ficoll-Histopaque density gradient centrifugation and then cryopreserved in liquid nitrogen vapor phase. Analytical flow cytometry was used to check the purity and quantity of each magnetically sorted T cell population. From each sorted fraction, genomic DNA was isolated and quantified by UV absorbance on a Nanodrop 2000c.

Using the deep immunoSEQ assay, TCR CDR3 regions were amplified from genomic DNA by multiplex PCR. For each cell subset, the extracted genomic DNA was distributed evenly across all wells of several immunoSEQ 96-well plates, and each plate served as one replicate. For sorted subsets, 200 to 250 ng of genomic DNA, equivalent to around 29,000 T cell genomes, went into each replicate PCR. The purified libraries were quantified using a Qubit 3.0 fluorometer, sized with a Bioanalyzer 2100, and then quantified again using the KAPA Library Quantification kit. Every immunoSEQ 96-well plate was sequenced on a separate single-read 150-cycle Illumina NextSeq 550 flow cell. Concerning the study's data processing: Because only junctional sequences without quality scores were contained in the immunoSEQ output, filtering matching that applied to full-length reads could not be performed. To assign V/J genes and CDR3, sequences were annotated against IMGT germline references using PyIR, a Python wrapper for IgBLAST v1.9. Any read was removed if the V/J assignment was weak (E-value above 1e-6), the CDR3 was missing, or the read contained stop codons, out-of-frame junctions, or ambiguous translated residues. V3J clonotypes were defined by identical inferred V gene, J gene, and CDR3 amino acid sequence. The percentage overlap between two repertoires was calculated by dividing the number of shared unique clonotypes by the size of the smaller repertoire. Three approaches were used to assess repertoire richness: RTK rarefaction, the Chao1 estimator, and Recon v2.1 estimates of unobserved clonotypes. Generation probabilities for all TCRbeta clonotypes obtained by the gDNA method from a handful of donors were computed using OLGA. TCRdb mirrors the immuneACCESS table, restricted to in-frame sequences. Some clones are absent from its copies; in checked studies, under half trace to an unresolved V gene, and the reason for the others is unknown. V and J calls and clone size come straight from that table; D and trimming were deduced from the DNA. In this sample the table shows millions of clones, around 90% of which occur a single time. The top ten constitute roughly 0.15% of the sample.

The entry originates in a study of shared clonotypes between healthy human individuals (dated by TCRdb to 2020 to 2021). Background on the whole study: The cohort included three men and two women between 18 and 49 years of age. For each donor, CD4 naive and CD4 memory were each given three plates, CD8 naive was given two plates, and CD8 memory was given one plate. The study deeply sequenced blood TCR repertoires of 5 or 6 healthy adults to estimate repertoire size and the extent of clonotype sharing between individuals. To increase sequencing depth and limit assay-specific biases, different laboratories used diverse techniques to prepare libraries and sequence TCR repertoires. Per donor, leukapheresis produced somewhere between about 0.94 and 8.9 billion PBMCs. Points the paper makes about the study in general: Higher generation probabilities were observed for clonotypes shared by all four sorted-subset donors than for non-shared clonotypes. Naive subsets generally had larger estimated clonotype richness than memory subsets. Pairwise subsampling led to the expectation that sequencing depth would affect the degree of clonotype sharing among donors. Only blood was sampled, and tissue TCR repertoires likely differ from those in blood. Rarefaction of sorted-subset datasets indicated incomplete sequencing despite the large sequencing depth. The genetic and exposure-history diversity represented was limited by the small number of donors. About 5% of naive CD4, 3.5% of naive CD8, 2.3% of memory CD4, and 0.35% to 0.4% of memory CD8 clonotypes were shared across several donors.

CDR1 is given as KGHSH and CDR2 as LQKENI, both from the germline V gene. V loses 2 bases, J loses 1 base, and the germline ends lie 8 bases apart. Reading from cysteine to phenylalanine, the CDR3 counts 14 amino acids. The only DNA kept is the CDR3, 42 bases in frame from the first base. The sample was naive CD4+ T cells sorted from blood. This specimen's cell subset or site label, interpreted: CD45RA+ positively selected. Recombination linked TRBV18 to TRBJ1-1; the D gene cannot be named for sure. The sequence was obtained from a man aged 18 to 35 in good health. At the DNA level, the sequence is TGTGCCAGCTCACCAATCGCGCCGAACACTGAAGCTTTCTTT. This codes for CASSPIAPNTEAFF.